A single sample gave rise to the 3 T cell receptor beta chains below, sequenced in a study of cytomegalovirus exposure and HLA in healthy donors. A multiplex PCR was run with 60 Vbeta primers and 13 Jbeta primers. Sequencing was performed with immunoSEQ multiplex PCR; in TCRdb, only in-frame clones are kept and a portion is missing. The table has 100,000 to 130,000 clones, approximately 79% seen once. Sequenced: PBMCs. These receptors were taken from a woman aged 40 to 50 in good health and CMV-seropositive.

The chain combines TRBV19 with TRBJ1-3; 8 nucleotides align to TRBD1. The CDR3 runs to 14 residues. V lost 7 bases to trimming and J lost 4 bases; unmatched junction nucleotides: 6. Germline CDR1 is LNHDA and CDR2 is SQIVND (reference sequence). This chain's CDR3 is CASTMGTGGNTIYF. DNA of the CDR3: TGTGCCAGTACTATGGGGACAGGAGGAAACACCATATATTTT.

V is TRBV9 and J is TRBJ1-5, with TRBD1 matching over 7 bases. CDR3 length: 14 residues. The V segment lost 4 bases and the J segment 4 bases; nucleotides outside the gene matches: 5. Germline lookup yields CDR1 SGDLS and CDR2 YYNGEE. CDR3 nucleotides: TGTGCCAGCAGCCGGGGACAGCTTAATCAGCCCCAGCATTTT. Amino acid sequence: CASSRGQLNQPQHF.

The gene calls are TRBV7-6 and TRBJ2-5, with a tentative D call TRBD2 (6 bases). The CDR3 is made up of 13 amino acids. V gave up 1 base and J gave up 5 bases, with 8 bases separating them. From germline, CDR1 is SGHVS and CDR2 FNYEAQ. The CDR3 loop is CASSLGGGETQYF. The DNA for the CDR3 is TGTGCCAGCAGCTTAGGTGGGGGGGAGACCCAGTACTTC.